A single sample gave rise to the 28 T cell receptor beta chains below, sequenced in a study of cytomegalovirus exposure and HLA in healthy donors. In the PCR, 60 Vbeta and 13 Jbeta primers were used. This table comes from immunoSEQ multiplex PCR, and its TCRdb copy is limited to in-frame clones, with some not included. The sample lists about 100,000 clones, around four fifths occurring once. The specimen was PBMCs. The receptors here all came from a man aged 25 to 40 in good health and CMV-seronegative.

Worth noting for this clone: Sequence at one end of the junction differs from germline and may be a read error. The chain employs TRBV18 and TRBJ2-2; D gene uncertain. The CDR3 covers 14 residues. CDR1 is KGHSH, CDR2 LQKENI, per germline. The CDR3 coding sequence is TGTGCCAGCTCACCAGAGTCGAACAGCGGGGAGCTGTTTTTT. Translated: CASSPESNSGELFF.

The chain is built from TRBV30 and TRBJ1-1; a possible D gene is TRBD1 (6 bases). The CDR3 sequence is 14 residues long. V lost 6 bases, J lost 1 base, and 15 bases lay in between. Germline-derived CDR1 and CDR2 are GTSNPN and SVGIG (reference sequence). CDR3 amino acids: CACQRGTKNTEAFF. The CDR3 region has the DNA TGTGCCTGTCAAAGGGGGACAAAGAACACTGAAGCTTTCTTT.

This chain connects TRBV11-2 to TRBJ2-2, with 9 nucleotides matching TRBD2. The junction had 3 bases not matched to a gene; V was cut back by 3 bases and J by 7 bases. The CDR3 sequence is 14 residues long. Germline CDR1 reads SGHAT; CDR2 reads FQNNGV. The CDR3 is CASSFRREGGELFF. DNA of the CDR3: TGTGCCAGCAGCTTTAGGCGGGAGGGCGGGGAGCTGTTTTTT.

J is TRBJ2-3 and V is TRBV5-6; the match to TRBD2 covers 9 bases. The CDR3 consists of 17 residues. CDR1 and CDR2 (germline): SGHDT, YYEEEE. The V gene end was trimmed by 0 bases and the J gene end by 3 bases; junction bases not matched to a gene: 8. This CDR3 is CASSLVKRGVGTDTQYF. For the CDR3, the DNA is TGTGCCAGCAGCTTGGTTAAGCGGGGGGTCGGGACAGATACGCAGTATTTT.

Written as DNA, the CDR3 is TGCAGCGTTGCAACAGGGGGCAGGGAGCCCCAGCATTTT. This encodes CSVATGGREPQHF. V is TRBV29-1 and J is TRBJ1-5; 9 nucleotides match TRBD1. The CDR3 totals 13 residues. Losses at the gene ends were 4 bases for V and 8 bases for J; bases not matched to a gene: 6. CDR1 is SQVTM, CDR2 ANQGSEA, per germline.

The chain joins TRBV19 to TRBJ2-3; tentative D call: TRBD2 (6 bases). CDR1 LNHDA and CDR2 SQIVND come from the germline V gene (reference sequence). V lost 10 bases and J lost 3, with 17 bases in between. CDR3 length: 14 amino acids. The CDR3 bases are TGTGCCACCTCGATCGGGACTTCAACAGATACGCAGTATTTT. Its translation is CATSIGTSTDTQYF. Based on the CDR3 plus reference TRBV19 and TRBJ2-3, the full variable domain is DGGITQSPKYLFRKEGQNVTLSCEQNLNHDAMYWYRQDPGQGLRLIYYSQIVNDFQKGDIAEGYSVSREKKESFPLTVTSAQKNPTAFYLCATSIGTSTDTQYFGPGTRLTVL.

The chain carries TRBV14 and TRBJ1-4; D is unclear. CDR1 SGHDN and CDR2 FVKESK come from the germline V gene. The CDR3 contains 15 residues. The V end was cut by 2 bases, the J end by 8 bases, with 15 bases between. CDR3 coding DNA: TGTGCCAGCAGCCAAACAGACCCGCTCAGAGAAAAACTGTTTTTT. This encodes CASSQTDPLREKLFF.

This sequence joins TRBV5-5 and TRBJ2-3, with 13 bases fitting TRBD2. Looked up from germline, CDR1 is SGHKS and CDR2 is YYEKEE (reference sequence). With 1 base clipped from V and 4 bases from J, the junction kept 6 bases outside the gene matches. CDR3 size: 17 residues. CDR3 in amino acids: CASSLLLAGGFSDTQYF. In nucleotides, the CDR3 is TGTGCCAGCAGCTTGCTACTAGCGGGAGGGTTTTCAGATACGCAGTATTTT.

This clone was seen once. This chain connects TRBV19 to TRBJ1-5; D uncertain. Trimming shortened V by 7 bases and J by 2 bases, and 12 bases separated the two germline ends. The CDR3 contains 14 residues. Germline V gene lookup returns CDR1 LNHDA and CDR2 SQIVND (reference sequence). The CDR3 sequence is CASTFIGGNQPQHF. In DNA form, the CDR3 reads TGTGCCAGTACCTTTATCGGGGGCAATCAGCCCCAGCATTTT.

This sequence joins TRBV6-6 and TRBJ2-5; weak D call: TRBD2 (5 bases). The V gene lost 6 bases and the J gene lost 2 bases, with 7 bases spanning the gap. Germline V gene sequence: CDR1 MNHNY, CDR2 SVGAGI (reference sequence). The CDR3 loop spans 12 amino acids. Here the CDR3 reads CASSRGQETQYF. CDR3 sequence (DNA): TGTGCCAGCAGCCGGGGTCAAGAGACCCAGTACTTC.

This chain's CDR3 is CASSLYAGGSKNIQYF. CDR3 sequence (DNA): TGCGCCAGCAGCCTTTATGCCGGAGGGAGCAAAAACATTCAGTACTTC. J is TRBJ2-4 and V is TRBV5-1; D perhaps matches TRBD2 (6 bases). The V end lost 4 bases, the J end lost 3 bases, and 17 bases lay between the germline ends. Germline V gene sequence: CDR1 SGHRS, CDR2 YFSETQ. This CDR3 region has 16 residues.

This clone was seen a few times. The chain recombines TRBV7-9 with TRBJ2-7; 10 bases match TRBD2. The CDR3 sequence is 14 residues long. Germline CDR1 SEHNR, CDR2 FQNEAQ (reference sequence). J gave up 6 bases and V 4 bases, and 6 bases lay outside the gene matches. The CDR3 reads CASSSSSGRGEQYF. The CDR3 DNA sequence: TGTGCCAGCAGCTCTTCTAGCGGGAGAGGCGAGCAGTACTTC.

Only one count was recorded for this clone. The junction differs from germline at one of its ends, possibly a read error. The V and J genes are TRBV2 and TRBJ2-1, with 9 bases that match TRBD1. Germline V lookup: CDR1 SNHLY, CDR2 FYNNEI. CDR3 length: 12 amino acids. The CDR3 protein is CRTGASYNEQFF. In nucleotides, the CDR3 is TGCCGGACAGGGGCCTCCTACAATGAGCAGTTCTTC.

This clone was recorded only once. The rearrangement links TRBV29-1 to TRBJ2-7; D might be TRBD2 (5 bases). The CDR3 extends over 14 amino acids. Germline assignment: CDR1 SQVTM and CDR2 ANQGSEA. The V and J ends lost 6 bases and 0 bases respectively, with 15 bases between them. CDR3 in amino acids: CSVLLRLSSYEQYF. CDR3 sequence (DNA): TGCAGCGTCCTCCTCCGACTATCCTCCTACGAGCAGTACTTC.

The chain uses TRBV28 and TRBJ2-7; TRBD1 agrees at 9 bases. The CDR3 is 16 residues long. CDR1 is MDHEN, CDR2 SYDVKM, per germline. The junction had 8 bases not matched to a gene; V was cut back by 5 bases and J by 0 bases. The CDR3 sequence is CASSLRDRASSYEQYF. As DNA, the CDR3 is TGTGCCAGCAGTCTTCGGGACAGGGCCAGCTCCTACGAGCAGTACTTC. The full variable domain, rest sourced from reference TRBV28 and TRBJ2-7, is DVKVTQSSRYLVKRTGEKVFLECVQDMDHENMFWYRQDPGLGLRLIYFSYDVKMKEKGDIPEGYSVSREKKERFSLILESASTNQTSMYLCASSLRDRASSYEQYFGPGTRLTVT.

The V gene is TRBV4-2, the J gene TRBJ2-3; TRBD2 agrees at 12 bases. Germline V gives CDR1 LGHNA, CDR2 YNFKEQ. Trimming took 2 bases from V and 4 from J; bases not matched to a gene: 4. The CDR3 totals 16 residues. Here the CDR3 reads CASSQLAGGPADTQYF. The CDR3, as DNA: TGTGCCAGCAGCCAACTAGCGGGGGGGCCGGCAGATACGCAGTATTTT.

This sequence joins TRBV19 and TRBJ2-3, with D tentatively TRBD2 (6 bases). This CDR3 comprises 13 residues. CDR1 and CDR2 (germline): LNHDA, SQIVND (reference sequence). Trimming removed 9 bases from V and 2 bases from J, with 12 bases in between. The CDR3 DNA is TGTGCCAGCCGGGACTCCAACACAGATACGCAGTATTTT. Amino acid sequence: CASRDSNTDTQYF.

V and J are TRBV6-6 and TRBJ2-5; 12 bases are a match to TRBD2. The ends lost 6 bases at V and 5 bases at J; junction bases unmatched: 7. CDR1 and CDR2 from the germline V gene are MNHNY and SVGAGI (reference sequence). This CDR3 is 15 amino acids long. The CDR3 coding sequence is TGTGCCAGCAGCCAAGGACTAGCGGGACCGGAGACCCAGTACTTC. Amino acids: CASSQGLAGPETQYF.

V and J are TRBV6-1 and TRBJ2-1; D remains unclear. The CDR3 consists of 18 residues. Trimming left V 3 bases short and J 5 bases short, with 23 bases between. Germline lookup yields CDR1 MNHNS and CDR2 SASEGT. CDR3 region: CASSELLNLSSRDNEQFF. In nucleotides, the CDR3 is TGTGCCAGCAGTGAGCTCCTTAACCTCAGCTCCCGGGACAATGAGCAGTTCTTC.

The chain has TRBV30 and TRBJ1-2; D may be TRBD1 (5 bases). The CDR3 is 13 residues long. CDR1 and CDR2 (germline): GTSNPN, SVGIG (reference sequence). Deletions cut 0 bases from V and 8 bases from J, with 13 bases between. The CDR3 DNA sequence: TGTGCCTGGAGTGTACTCTGGGGGGGAGGCTACACCTTC. This encodes CAWSVLWGGGYTF.

V gene TRBV5-1 combines with J gene TRBJ2-7; the D gene is possibly TRBD1 (7 bases). The CDR3 runs 16 residues. Germline CDR1 SGHRS, CDR2 YFSETQ. Trimming cost V 3 bases and J 4 bases, with 20 bases left between them. The CDR3 DNA sequence: TGCGCCAGCAGCTACAGCACACGCGGGACAGCTTACGAGCAGTACTTC. The encoded protein is CASSYSTRGTAYEQYF.

The chain has TRBV19 and TRBJ2-3, with a possible D match to TRBD2 (6 bases). Germline V gene sequence: CDR1 LNHDA, CDR2 SQIVND (reference sequence). The CDR3 has 15 amino acids. The V end lost 3 bases, the J end lost 2 bases, and 12 bases lay between the germline ends. The CDR3 sequence is CASSIDRGITDTQYF. The CDR3 DNA reads TGTGCCAGTAGTATCGACCGGGGGATCACAGATACGCAGTATTTT.

This chain uses TRBV7-2 with TRBJ2-7; D possibly corresponds to TRBD2 (5 bases). Trimming left V 5 bases short and J 0 bases short, with 14 bases between. The CDR3 loop spans 15 amino acids. The germline V gene encodes CDR1 SGHTA and CDR2 FQGNSA. In DNA, the CDR3 is TGTGCCAGCAGCAGTCTCCGGGAAAACTCCTACGAGCAGTACTTC. Its protein product is CASSSLRENSYEQYF.

The chain employs TRBV5-1 and TRBJ2-2; 11 bases agree with TRBD2. The CDR3 extends over 19 amino acids. With 1 base clipped from V and 0 bases from J, the junction kept 8 bases outside the gene matches. The germline gives CDR1 SGHRS, CDR2 YFSETQ. In DNA, the CDR3 is TGCGCCAGCAGCTTGAGACTAGCGGGGAGACTTACGAACACCGGGGAGCTGTTTTTT. Its translation is CASSLRLAGRLTNTGELFF. Together with reference TRBV5-1 and TRBJ2-2, the CDR3 gives the full variable domain: KAGVTQTPRYLIKTRGQQVTLSCSPISGHRSVSWYQQTPGQGLQFLFEYFSETQRNKGNFPGRFSGRQFSNSRSEMNVSTLELGDSALYLCASSLRLAGRLTNTGELFFGEGSRLTVL.

The chain carries TRBV29-1 and TRBJ2-7; 9 nucleotides align to TRBD1. This CDR3 contains 17 residues. Trimming took 4 bases from V and 2 from J; bases not matched to a gene: 15. In germline, CDR1 is SQVTM, CDR2 ANQGSEA. The CDR3, as DNA: TGCAGCGTTGCAGTGAGGACCGGGACAGGGTTAGCCTACGAGCAGTACTTC. Protein: CSVAVRTGTGLAYEQYF.

The chain employs TRBV5-1 and TRBJ1-4; D unclear. CDR1 SGHRS and CDR2 YFSETQ come from the germline V gene. The germline V and J ends were trimmed by 0 bases and 0 bases, with 6 bases remaining between them. This CDR3 region has 15 residues. CDR3 sequence reads: CASSLVFATNEKLFF. DNA for the CDR3: TGCGCCAGCAGCTTGGTGTTCGCAACTAATGAAAAACTGTTTTTT.

The rearrangement links TRBV2 to TRBJ2-7; 8 bases are shared with TRBD1. This CDR3 has 15 amino acids. Germline loops: CDR1 SNHLY, CDR2 FYNNEI. V gave up 3 bases and J gave up 3 bases; unmatched junction bases: 7. CDR3: CASSEDRAQIYEQYF. CDR3 nucleotides: TGTGCCAGCAGTGAGGACAGGGCCCAAATCTACGAGCAGTACTTC.

This rearrangement joins TRBV5-5 to TRBJ2-3, with 9 nucleotides matching TRBD1. V lost 3 bases to trimming and J lost 2 bases; unmatched junction nucleotides: 4. CDR1 is SGHKS and CDR2 is YYEKEE in the germline V gene (reference sequence). The CDR3 consists of 15 residues. The CDR3 region is CASSSTGGVTDTQYF. In DNA form, the CDR3 reads TGTGCCAGCAGCTCGACAGGGGGTGTCACAGATACGCAGTATTTT.